The entry below gives a single TCR beta chain sequence along with its context. This record belongs to a study of T cells after somatic rescue of genetic block. Only in-frame clones appear in the TCRdb table, and some are missing; sequencing was by immunoSEQ multiplex PCR. Here the sample spans some 70,000 clones, approximately 91% being singletons. Germline CDR1 and CDR2: ENHRY and SYGVKD. This CDR3 contains 14 residues. V was pared by 4 bases and J by 5 bases, with 14 bases between. This clonotype was obtained from a man younger than 45. The sample comprised peripheral blood mononuclear cells (PBMCs). The chain uses TRBV10-3 and TRBJ1-2, with a possible D match to TRBD1 (5 bases). CDR3 region: CAISALGGDYGYTF. CDR3 sequence (DNA): TGTGCCATCAGTGCCTTGGGGGGGGATTATGGCTACACCTTC.